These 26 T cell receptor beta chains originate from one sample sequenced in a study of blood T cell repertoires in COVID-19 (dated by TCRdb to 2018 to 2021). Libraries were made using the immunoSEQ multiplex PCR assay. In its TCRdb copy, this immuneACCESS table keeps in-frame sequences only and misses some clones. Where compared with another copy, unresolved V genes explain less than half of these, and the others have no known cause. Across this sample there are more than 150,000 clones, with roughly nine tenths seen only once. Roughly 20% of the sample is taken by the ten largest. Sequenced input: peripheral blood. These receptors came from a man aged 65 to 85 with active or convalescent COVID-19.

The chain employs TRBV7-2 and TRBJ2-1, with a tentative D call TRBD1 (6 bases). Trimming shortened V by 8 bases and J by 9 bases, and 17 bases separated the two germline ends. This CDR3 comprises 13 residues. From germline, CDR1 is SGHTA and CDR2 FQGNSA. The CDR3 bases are TGTGCCAGCCGGGACAAGGGGTTTGGTGAGCAGTTCTTC. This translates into CASRDKGFGEQFF.

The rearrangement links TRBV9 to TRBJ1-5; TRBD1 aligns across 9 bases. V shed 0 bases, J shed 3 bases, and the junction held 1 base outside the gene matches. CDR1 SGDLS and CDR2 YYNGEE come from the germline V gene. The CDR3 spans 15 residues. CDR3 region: CASSVGTGVNQPQHF. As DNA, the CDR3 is TGTGCCAGCAGCGTAGGGACAGGGGTCAATCAGCCCCAGCATTTT. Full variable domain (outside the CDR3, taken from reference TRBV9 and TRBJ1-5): DSGVTQTPKHLITATGQRVTLRCSPRSGDLSVYWYQQSLDQGLQFLIQYYNGEERAKGNILERFSAQQFPDLHSELNLSSLELGDSALYFCASSVGTGVNQPQHFGDGTRLSIL.

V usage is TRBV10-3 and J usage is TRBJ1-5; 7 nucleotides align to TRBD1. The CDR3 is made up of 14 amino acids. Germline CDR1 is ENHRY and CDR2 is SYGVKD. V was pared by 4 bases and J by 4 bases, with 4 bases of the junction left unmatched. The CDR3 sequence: CAISALGQNQPQHF. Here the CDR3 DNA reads TGTGCCATCAGTGCCCTGGGACAGAATCAGCCCCAGCATTTT.

The CDR3 is CASSPTRGASTEAFF. The CDR3 nucleotides are TGTGCCAGCTCGCCTACCCGGGGGGCAAGCACTGAAGCTTTCTTT. The V and J genes are TRBV18 and TRBJ1-1; D may be TRBD1 (6 bases). CDR3 length equals 15 residues. CDR1 is KGHSH and CDR2 is LQKENI in the germline V gene. V lost 6 bases, J lost 4 bases, and 18 bases lay in between.

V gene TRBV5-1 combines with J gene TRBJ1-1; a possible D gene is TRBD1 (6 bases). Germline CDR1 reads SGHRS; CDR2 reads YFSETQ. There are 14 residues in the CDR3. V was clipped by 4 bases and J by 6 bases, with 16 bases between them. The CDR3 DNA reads TGCGCCAGCAGCACGGCGGGGGGCGTCCCTGAAGCTTTCTTT. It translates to CASSTAGGVPEAFF.

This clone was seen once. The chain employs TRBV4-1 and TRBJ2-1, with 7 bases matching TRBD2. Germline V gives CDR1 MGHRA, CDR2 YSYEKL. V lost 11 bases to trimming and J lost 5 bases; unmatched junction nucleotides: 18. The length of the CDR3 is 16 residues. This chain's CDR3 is CAFSRRAGRINNEQFF. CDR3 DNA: TGCGCCTTCTCCCGGAGGGCCGGGAGGATCAACAATGAGCAGTTCTTC.

The CDR3 sequence: CASSPFGGQGTNSPLHF. The DNA of the CDR3 is TGTGCCAGCTCACCTTTCGGGGGACAGGGGACAAATTCACCCCTCCACTTT. The V call is TRBV18, the J call TRBJ1-6; TRBD1 aligns across 10 bases. J gave up 7 bases and V 3 bases, and 9 bases lay outside the gene matches. CDR3 length: 17 amino acids. The germline V gene has CDR1 KGHSH and CDR2 LQKENI.

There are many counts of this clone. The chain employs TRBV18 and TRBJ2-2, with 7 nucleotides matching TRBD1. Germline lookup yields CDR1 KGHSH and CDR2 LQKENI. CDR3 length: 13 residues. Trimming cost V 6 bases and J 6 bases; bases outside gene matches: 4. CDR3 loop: CASSGTVAGELFF. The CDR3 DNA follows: TGTGCCAGCTCGGGGACAGTCGCCGGGGAGCTGTTTTTT.

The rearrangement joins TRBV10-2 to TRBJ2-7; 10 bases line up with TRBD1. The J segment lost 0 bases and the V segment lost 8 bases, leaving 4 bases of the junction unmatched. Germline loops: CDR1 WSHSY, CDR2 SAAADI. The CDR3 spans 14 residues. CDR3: CASDRDRGSYEQYF. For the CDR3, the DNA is TGCGCCAGCGACCGGGACAGGGGCTCCTACGAGCAGTACTTC.

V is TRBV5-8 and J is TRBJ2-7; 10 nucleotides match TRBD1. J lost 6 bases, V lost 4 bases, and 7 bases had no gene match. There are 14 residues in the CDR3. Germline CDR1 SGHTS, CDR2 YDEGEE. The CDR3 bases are TGTGCCAGCAGCCCGCTGACAGGGGGCCGCGAGCAGTACTTC. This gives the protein CASSPLTGGREQYF.

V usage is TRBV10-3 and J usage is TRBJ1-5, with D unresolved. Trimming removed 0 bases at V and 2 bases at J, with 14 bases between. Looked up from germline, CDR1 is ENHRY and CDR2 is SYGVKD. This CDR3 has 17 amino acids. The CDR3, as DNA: TGTGCCATCAGTGAGTCTACGGTTGGAGAGGGCAATCAGCCCCAGCATTTT. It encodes CAISESTVGEGNQPQHF.

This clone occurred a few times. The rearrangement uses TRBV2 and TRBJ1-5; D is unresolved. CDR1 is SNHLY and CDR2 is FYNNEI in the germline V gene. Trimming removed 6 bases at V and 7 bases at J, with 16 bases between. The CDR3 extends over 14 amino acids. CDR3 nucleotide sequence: TGTGCCAGCAGCGAGGGTCCCCCGGGACAGCCCCAGCATTTT. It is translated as CASSEGPPGQPQHF.

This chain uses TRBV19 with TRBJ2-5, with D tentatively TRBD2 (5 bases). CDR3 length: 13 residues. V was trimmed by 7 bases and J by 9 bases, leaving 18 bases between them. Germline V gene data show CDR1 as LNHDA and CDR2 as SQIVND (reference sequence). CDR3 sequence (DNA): TGTGCCAGTACCCCCCGGGGTTTTGGGGCCCAGTACTTC. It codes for CASTPRGFGAQYF.

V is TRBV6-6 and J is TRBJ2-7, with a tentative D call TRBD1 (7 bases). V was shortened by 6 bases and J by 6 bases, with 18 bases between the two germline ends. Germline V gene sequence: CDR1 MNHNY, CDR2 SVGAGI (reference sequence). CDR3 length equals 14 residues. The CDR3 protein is CASSYVPQGGEQYF. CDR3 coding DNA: TGTGCCAGCAGCTATGTCCCGCAGGGGGGCGAGCAGTACTTC.

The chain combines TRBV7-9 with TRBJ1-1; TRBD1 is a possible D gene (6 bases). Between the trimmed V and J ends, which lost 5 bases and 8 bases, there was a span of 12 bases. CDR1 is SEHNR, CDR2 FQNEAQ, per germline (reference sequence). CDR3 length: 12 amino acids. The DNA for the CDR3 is TGTGCCAGCAGCCGACAGGTTAGGGAAGCTTTCTTT. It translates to CASSRQVREAFF.

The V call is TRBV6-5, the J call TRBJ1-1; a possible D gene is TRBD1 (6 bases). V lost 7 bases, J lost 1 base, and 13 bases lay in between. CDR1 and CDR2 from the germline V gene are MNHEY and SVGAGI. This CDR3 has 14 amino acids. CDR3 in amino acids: CASKTRGGNTEAFF. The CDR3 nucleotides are TGTGCCAGCAAAACGAGGGGGGGGAACACTGAAGCTTTCTTT.

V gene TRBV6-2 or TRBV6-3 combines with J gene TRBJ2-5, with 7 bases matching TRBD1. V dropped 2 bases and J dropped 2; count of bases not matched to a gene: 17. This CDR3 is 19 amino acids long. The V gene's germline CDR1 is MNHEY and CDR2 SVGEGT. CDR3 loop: CASSYPQTGKPRYQETQYF. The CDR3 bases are TGTGCCAGCAGTTACCCTCAGACAGGGAAGCCCAGGTATCAAGAGACCCAGTACTTC.

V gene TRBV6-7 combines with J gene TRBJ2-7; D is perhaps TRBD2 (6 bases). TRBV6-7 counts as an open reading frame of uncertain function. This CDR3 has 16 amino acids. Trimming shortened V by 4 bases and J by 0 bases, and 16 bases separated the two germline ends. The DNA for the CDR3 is TGTGCCAGCAGTTCACAAACGGGACTCCTCTCCTACGAGCAGTACTTC. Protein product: CASSSQTGLLSYEQYF.

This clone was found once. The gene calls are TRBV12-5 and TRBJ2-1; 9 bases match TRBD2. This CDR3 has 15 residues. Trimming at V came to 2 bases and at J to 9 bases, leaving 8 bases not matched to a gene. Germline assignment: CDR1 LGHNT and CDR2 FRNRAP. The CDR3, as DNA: TGTGCTAGTGGTTTGTTGGCGGGGGGGCCGCGTGAGCAGTTCTTC. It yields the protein CASGLLAGGPREQFF. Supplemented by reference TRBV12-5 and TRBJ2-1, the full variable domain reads DARVTQTPRHKVTEMGQEVTMRCQPILGHNTVFWYRQTMMQGLELLAYFRNRAPLDDSGMPKDRFSAEMPDATLATLKIQPSEPRDSAVYFCASGLLAGGPREQFFGPGTRLTVL.

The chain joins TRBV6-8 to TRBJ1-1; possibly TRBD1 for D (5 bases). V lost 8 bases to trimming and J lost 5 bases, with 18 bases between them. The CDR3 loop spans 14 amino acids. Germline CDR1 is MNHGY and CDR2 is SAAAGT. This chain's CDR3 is CASGREEGFTEAFF. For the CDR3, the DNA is TGTGCCAGCGGCCGGGAGGAGGGGTTTACTGAAGCTTTCTTT.

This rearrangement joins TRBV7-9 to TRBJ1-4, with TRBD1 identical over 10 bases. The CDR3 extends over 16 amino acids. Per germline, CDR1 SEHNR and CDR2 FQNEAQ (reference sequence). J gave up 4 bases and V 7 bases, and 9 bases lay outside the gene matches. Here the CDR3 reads CASTPTGGGSNEKLFF. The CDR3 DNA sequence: TGTGCCAGCACCCCGACAGGGGGCGGGAGTAATGAAAAACTGTTTTTT.

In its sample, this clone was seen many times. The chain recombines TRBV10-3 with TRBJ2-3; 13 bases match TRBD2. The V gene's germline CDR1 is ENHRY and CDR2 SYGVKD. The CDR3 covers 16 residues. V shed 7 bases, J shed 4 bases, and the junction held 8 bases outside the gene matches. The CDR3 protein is CAITTTSGGFADTQYF. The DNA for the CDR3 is TGTGCCATCACCACGACTAGCGGGGGGTTCGCAGATACGCAGTATTTT.

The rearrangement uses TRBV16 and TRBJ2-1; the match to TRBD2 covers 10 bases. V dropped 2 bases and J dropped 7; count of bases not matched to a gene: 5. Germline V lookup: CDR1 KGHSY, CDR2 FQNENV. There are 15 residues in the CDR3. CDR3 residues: CASSQRLAGVNEQFF. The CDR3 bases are TGTGCCAGCAGCCAACGCCTAGCGGGAGTGAATGAGCAGTTCTTC. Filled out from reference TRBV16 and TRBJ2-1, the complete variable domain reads GEEVAQTPKHLVRGEGQKAKLYCAPIKGHSYVFWYQQVLKNEFKFLISFQNENVFDETGMPKERFSAKCLPNSPCSLEIQATKLEDSAVYFCASSQRLAGVNEQFFGPGTRLTVL.

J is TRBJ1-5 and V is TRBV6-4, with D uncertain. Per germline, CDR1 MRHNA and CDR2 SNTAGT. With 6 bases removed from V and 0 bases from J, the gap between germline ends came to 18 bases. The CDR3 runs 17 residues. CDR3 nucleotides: TGTGCCAGCAGCCCCCTTACAGCTTCCTATAGCAATCAGCCCCAGCATTTT. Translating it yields CASSPLTASYSNQPQHF.

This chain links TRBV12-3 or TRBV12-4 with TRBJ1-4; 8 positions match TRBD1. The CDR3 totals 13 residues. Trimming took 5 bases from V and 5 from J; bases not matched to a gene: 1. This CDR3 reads CASSRTGNEKLFF. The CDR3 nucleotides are TGTGCCAGCAGTCGGACAGGGAATGAAAAACTGTTTTTT.

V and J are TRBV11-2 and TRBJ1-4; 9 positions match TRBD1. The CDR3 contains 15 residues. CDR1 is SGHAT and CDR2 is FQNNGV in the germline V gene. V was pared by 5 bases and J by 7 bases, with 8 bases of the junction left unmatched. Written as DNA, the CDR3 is TGTGCCAGCAGCCCGGGATACAGGGGGCTTGAAAAACTGTTTTTT. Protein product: CASSPGYRGLEKLFF.